The 18 T cell receptor beta chains listed next were all sequenced from one sample in a study of blood T cell repertoires in COVID-19. Method: immunoSEQ multiplex PCR; TCRdb's copy keeps in-frame clones and lacks some. The sample lists hundreds of thousands of clones, around nine tenths occurring once. Material for sequencing was PBMCs or T cells enriched from blood (not recorded which). These receptors all come from a woman aged 45-65 years who had recovered from COVID-19.

The sample holds a few counts of this clone. The CDR3 bases are TGTGCCAGCAGTTTTTTGGGAGCTGAAGCTTTCTTT. Amino acid sequence: CASSFLGAEAFF. This chain uses TRBV27 with TRBJ1-1; D unresolved. The CDR3 covers 12 residues. Germline CDR1 MNHEY, CDR2 SMNVEV (reference sequence). Trimming took 3 bases from V and 6 from J, leaving 8 bases between them.

The sample holds a few counts of this clone. The chain has TRBV19 and TRBJ2-7, with unresolved D. This CDR3 comprises 13 residues. Germline V gene data show CDR1 as LNHDA and CDR2 as SQIVND (reference sequence). V gave up 3 bases and J gave up 5 bases, with 11 bases separating them. CDR3 loop: CASSISTGNEQYF. The DNA of the CDR3 is TGTGCCAGTAGTATCTCGACGGGTAACGAGCAGTACTTC.

In this sample, this clone turned up a few times. The CDR3 spells CASSPPLGTGLYEQYF. The CDR3 DNA reads as TGTGCCAGCTCACCTCCTCTAGGGACAGGGCTGTACGAGCAGTACTTC. The V and J genes are TRBV18 and TRBJ2-7; 9 positions match TRBD1. Germline CDR1 KGHSH, CDR2 LQKENI. V trimming: 3 bases; J trimming: 4 bases; junction bases outside the gene matches: 10. The CDR3 extends over 16 amino acids.

The chain joins TRBV10-3 to TRBJ1-2; D is ambiguous. The V end lost 10 bases, the J end lost 6 bases, and 18 bases lay between the germline ends. CDR1 and CDR2 from the germline V gene are ENHRY and SYGVKD. This CDR3 is 13 amino acids long. The CDR3, as DNA: TGTGCCACCCGAAGTGAGGCTGCGAATGGCTACACCTTC. Translating it yields CATRSEAANGYTF.

In its sample, this clone was seen once. The chain links TRBV5-5 to TRBJ2-1, with D possibly matching TRBD1 (6 bases). CDR1 is SGHKS, CDR2 YYEKEE, per germline (reference sequence). Trimming took off 4 bases at V and 7 bases at J, with 12 bases between the two ends. This CDR3 region has 13 residues. CDR3 residues: CASSGRGGNEQFF. The CDR3, as DNA: TGTGCCAGCAGCGGCAGGGGTGGGAATGAGCAGTTCTTC.

This clone was observed once. This sequence joins TRBV18 and TRBJ1-5; D not resolved. The CDR3 runs 13 residues. The V gene's germline CDR1 is KGHSH and CDR2 LQKENI. V lost 3 bases to trimming and J lost 3 bases, with 6 bases between them. The CDR3 DNA follows: TGTGCCAGCTCACCTCAGATCAATCAGCCCCAGCATTTT. It is translated as CASSPQINQPQHF.

The gene calls are TRBV2 and TRBJ2-2, with D uncertain. Germline CDR1 and CDR2: SNHLY and FYNNEI. V was cut by 5 bases and J by 5 bases, with 9 bases left in between. This CDR3 region has 13 residues. CDR3 sequence (DNA): TGTGCCAGCAGTCCCCAGAGGACCGGGGAGCTGTTTTTT. Residues: CASSPQRTGELFF. Full variable domain (remainder filled in from reference TRBV2 and TRBJ2-2): EPEVTQTPSHQVTQMGQEVILRCVPISNHLYFYWYRQILGQKVEFLVSFYNNEISEKSEIFDDQFSVERPDGSNFTLKIRSTKLEDSAMYFCASSPQRTGELFFGEGSRLTVL.

The gene calls are TRBV12-3 or TRBV12-4 and TRBJ1-5; D not certain. The germline V and J ends were trimmed by 7 bases and 4 bases, with 11 bases remaining between them. The CDR3 is 13 residues long. In DNA form, the CDR3 reads TGTGCCAGCACCCCCGGGTGGAATCAGCCCCAGCATTTT. Residues: CASTPGWNQPQHF.

The CDR3 nucleotides are TGTGCCAGCCGACCAAACCCAGGTACGCAGTATTTT. Protein sequence: CASRPNPGTQYF. The rearrangement joins TRBV28 to TRBJ2-3; D gene uncertain. This CDR3 comprises 12 residues. Germline loops: CDR1 MDHEN, CDR2 SYDVKM. V gave up 8 bases and J gave up 8 bases, with 14 bases separating them. The whole variable domain, remainder taken from reference TRBV28 and TRBJ2-3, is DVKVTQSSRYLVKRTGEKVFLECVQDMDHENMFWYRQDPGLGLRLIYFSYDVKMKEKGDIPEGYSVSREKKERFSLILESASTNQTSMYLCASRPNPGTQYFGPGTRLTVL.

The chain combines TRBV7-9 with TRBJ1-1, with 8 bases lining up with TRBD1. This CDR3 has 14 residues. J lost 7 bases, V lost 5 bases, and 9 bases had no gene match. Germline assignment: CDR1 SEHNR and CDR2 FQNEAQ (reference sequence). As DNA, the CDR3 is TGTGCCAGCAGCCCGCAGGGGGCTTCTGATGAAGCTTTCTTT. Translation: CASSPQGASDEAFF.

CDR3 nucleotides: TGTGCCAGCAGCTTAGCCTGGCGAGGCACCGGGGAGCTGTTTTTT. It specifies CASSLAWRGTGELFF. The chain joins TRBV7-6 to TRBJ2-2; no clear D. V shed 0 bases and J shed 4 bases, with 9 bases lying between them. In germline, CDR1 is SGHVS, CDR2 FNYEAQ. CDR3 length: 15 amino acids. Looking up the rest from reference TRBV7-6 and TRBJ2-2 gives the full variable domain: GAGVSQSPRYKVTKRGQDVALRCDPISGHVSLYWYRQALGQGPEFLTYFNYEAQQDKSGLPNDRFSAERPEGSISTLTIQRTEQRDSAMYRCASSLAWRGTGELFFGEGSRLTVL.

The table lists this clone with a few counts. This chain joins TRBV7-2 and TRBJ2-1, with a possible D match to TRBD1 (6 bases). Trimming left V 1 base short and J 0 bases short, with 16 bases between. This CDR3 has 18 amino acids. The V gene's germline CDR1 is SGHTA and CDR2 FQGNSA. Written as DNA, the CDR3 is TGTGCCAGCAGCTTAGACCCAGGGGCAATGAGCTCCTACAATGAGCAGTTCTTC. This codes for CASSLDPGAMSSYNEQFF. The whole variable domain, remainder taken from reference TRBV7-2 and TRBJ2-1, is GAGVSQSPSNKVTEKGKDVELRCDPISGHTALYWYRQSLGQGLEFLIYFQGNSAPDKSGLPSDRFSAERTGGSVSTLTIQRTQQEDSAVYLCASSLDPGAMSSYNEQFFGPGTRLTVL.

The rearrangement joins TRBV5-1 to TRBJ2-1; tentative D call: TRBD1 (5 bases). The CDR3 spans 13 residues. The V end lost 6 bases, the J end lost 12 bases, and 19 bases lay between the germline ends. Germline CDR1 is SGHRS and CDR2 is YFSETQ. CDR3 in DNA: TGCGCCAGCAACCTGGACACCCAAAGGGGGCAGTTCTTC. Its protein is CASNLDTQRGQFF.

The chain recombines TRBV1 with TRBJ2-3; TRBD2, the table's D call, lacks a check against the DNA. TRBV1 is classified as a pseudogene. The CDR3 runs to 15 residues. The CDR3 protein is CTSSPTSGGPDTQYF. CDR3 sequence (DNA): TGCACCAGCAGCCCGACTAGCGGGGGCCCAGATACGCAGTATTTT.

This chain uses TRBV7-9 with TRBJ2-3, with TRBD2 as a possible D gene (6 bases). CDR3 length: 13 amino acids. V was shortened by 2 bases and J by 5 bases, with 8 bases between the two germline ends. CDR1 and CDR2 (germline): SEHNR, FQNEAQ (reference sequence). The CDR3 coding sequence is TGTGCCAGCAGCTTACCCGGGGGAGATACGCAGTATTTT. Its translation is CASSLPGGDTQYF.

The chain carries TRBV4-3 and TRBJ1-6, with 8 bases matching TRBD1. Germline CDR1 reads LGHNA; CDR2 reads YSLEER. The CDR3 contains 16 residues. V lost 0 bases, J lost 7 bases, and 5 bases stayed unmatched. Here the CDR3 reads CASSQDGQGSNSPLHF. In DNA form, the CDR3 reads TGCGCCAGCAGCCAAGATGGACAGGGATCGAATTCACCCCTCCACTTT.

This clone showed up just once. V usage is TRBV7-2 and J usage is TRBJ1-5, with a weak D call TRBD1 (5 bases). V was cut by 5 bases and J by 6 bases, with 17 bases left in between. This CDR3 has 15 residues. Germline V CDR1 and CDR2: SGHTA, FQGNSA. This chain's CDR3 is CASSPRWGIGQPQHF. Here the CDR3 DNA reads TGTGCCAGCAGCCCACGGTGGGGCATCGGTCAGCCCCAGCATTTT. The complete variable domain, with remaining parts taken from reference TRBV7-2 and TRBJ1-5, reads GAGVSQSPSNKVTEKGKDVELRCDPISGHTALYWYRQSLGQGLEFLIYFQGNSAPDKSGLPSDRFSAERTGGSVSTLTIQRTQQEDSAVYLCASSPRWGIGQPQHFGDGTRLSIL.

The rearrangement uses TRBV21-1 and TRBJ2-7; the table's D call TRBD1 went unverified against the DNA. TRBV21-1 is a pseudogene. This CDR3 is built from 13 residues. CDR3 bases: TGTGCCAGCAGCAAAAGGGGGCTGTGGGAGCAGTACTTC. This sequence encodes CASSKRGLWEQYF.